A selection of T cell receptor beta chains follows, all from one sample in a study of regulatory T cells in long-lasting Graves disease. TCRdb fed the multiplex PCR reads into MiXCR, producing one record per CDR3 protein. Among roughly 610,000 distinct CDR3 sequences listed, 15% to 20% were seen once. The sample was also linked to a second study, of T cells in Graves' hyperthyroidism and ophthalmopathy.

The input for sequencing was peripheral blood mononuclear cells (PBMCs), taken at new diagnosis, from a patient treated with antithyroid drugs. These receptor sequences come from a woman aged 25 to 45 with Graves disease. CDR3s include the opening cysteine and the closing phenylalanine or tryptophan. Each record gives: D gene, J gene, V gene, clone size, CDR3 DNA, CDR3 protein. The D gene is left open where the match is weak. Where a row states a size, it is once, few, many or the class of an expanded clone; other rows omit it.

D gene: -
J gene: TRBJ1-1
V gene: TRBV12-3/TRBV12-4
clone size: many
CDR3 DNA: TGTGCCAGCACCGAAGGGACGAACACTGAAGCTTTCTTT
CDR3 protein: CASTEGTNTEAFF

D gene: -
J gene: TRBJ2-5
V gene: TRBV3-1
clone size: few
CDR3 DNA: TGTGCCAGCAGCCAAGAGGCTATTCAAGAGACCCAGTACTTC
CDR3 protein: CASSQEAIQETQYF

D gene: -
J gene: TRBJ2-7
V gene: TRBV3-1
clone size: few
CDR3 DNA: TGTGCCAGCGGTACACTACGGAAATCCTACGAGCAGTACTTC
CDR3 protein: CASGTLRKSYEQYF

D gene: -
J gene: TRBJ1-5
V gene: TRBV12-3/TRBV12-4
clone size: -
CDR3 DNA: TGTGCCAGCAGTTTCTGGGTAGGACAGCCCCAGCATTTT
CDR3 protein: CASSFWVGQPQHF

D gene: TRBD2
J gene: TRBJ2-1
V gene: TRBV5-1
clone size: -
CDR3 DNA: TGCGCCAGCAGCTTGGGGGCTAGCGGAGGTTACAATGAGCAGTTCTTC
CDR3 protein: CASSLGASGGYNEQFF

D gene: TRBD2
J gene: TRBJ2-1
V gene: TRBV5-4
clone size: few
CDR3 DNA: TGTGCCAGCAGCTTGGGGCGGGAGGGCTACAATGAGCAGTTCTTC
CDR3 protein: CASSLGREGYNEQFF

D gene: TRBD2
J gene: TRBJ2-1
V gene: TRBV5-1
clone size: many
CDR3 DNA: TGCGCCAGCAGCTCTAGCGGGTTGGCCAATGAGCAGTTCTTC
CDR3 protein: CASSSSGLANEQFF

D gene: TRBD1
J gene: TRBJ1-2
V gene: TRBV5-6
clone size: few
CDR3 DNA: TGTGCCAGCAACTTTGAGGGGGCCCAGGACTATGGCTACACCTTC
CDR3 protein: CASNFEGAQDYGYTF

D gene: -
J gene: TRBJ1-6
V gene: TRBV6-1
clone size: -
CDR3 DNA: TGTGCCAGCAGTAGGGGACGGGATAATTCACCCCTCCACTTT
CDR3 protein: CASSRGRDNSPLHF

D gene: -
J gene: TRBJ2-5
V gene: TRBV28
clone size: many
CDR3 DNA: TGTGCCAGCACCAACCCGGGGGCGCAGGAGACCCAGTACTTC
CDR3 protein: CASTNPGAQETQYF

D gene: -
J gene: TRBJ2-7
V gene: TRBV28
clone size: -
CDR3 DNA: TGTGCCAGCAGTTTTGGGGTTGCCTACGAGCAGTACTTC
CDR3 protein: CASSFGVAYEQYF

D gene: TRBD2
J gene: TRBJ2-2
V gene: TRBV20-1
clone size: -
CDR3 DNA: TGCAGTGCTAGACTAGCGGGAGGACCCGGGGAGCTGTTTTTT
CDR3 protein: CSARLAGGPGELFF

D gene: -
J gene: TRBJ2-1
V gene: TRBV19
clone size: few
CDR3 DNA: TGTGCCAGTAGTATCGGGTTTTGGAGATCCACGTCGGGCAATGAGCAGTTCTTC
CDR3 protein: CASSIGFWRSTSGNEQFF

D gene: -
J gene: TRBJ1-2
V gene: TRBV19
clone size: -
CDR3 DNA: TGTGCCAGACACAGGGACGGCACCTTC
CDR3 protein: CARHRDGTF

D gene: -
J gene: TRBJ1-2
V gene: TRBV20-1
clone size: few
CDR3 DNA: TGCAGTGCCCCACACGGGACGAGGTCTGGCTACACCTTC
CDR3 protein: CSAPHGTRSGYTF

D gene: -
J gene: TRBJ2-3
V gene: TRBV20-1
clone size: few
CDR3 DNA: TGCAGTGCTAGGTACTTCCTAAACACAGATACGCAGTATTTT
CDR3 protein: CSARYFLNTDTQYF

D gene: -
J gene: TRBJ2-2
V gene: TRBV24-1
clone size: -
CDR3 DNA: TGTGCCACCAGTGAGGGCCTTGCTAACACCGGGGAGCTGTTTTTT
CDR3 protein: CATSEGLANTGELFF

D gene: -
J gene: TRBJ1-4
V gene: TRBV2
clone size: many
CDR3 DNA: TGTGCCAGCAGTCAGAACTTAAATGAAAAACTGTTTTTT
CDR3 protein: CASSQNLNEKLFF

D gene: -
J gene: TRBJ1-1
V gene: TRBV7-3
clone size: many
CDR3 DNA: TGTGCCAGCAGCCCGACCAAACCGGGAGCTAACACTGAAGCTTTCTTT
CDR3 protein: CASSPTKPGANTEAFF

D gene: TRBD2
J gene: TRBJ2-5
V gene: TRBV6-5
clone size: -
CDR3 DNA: TGTGCCAGCAGTTACCGAGAACTAGCGTTGGAGACCCAGTACTTC
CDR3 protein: CASSYRELALETQYF

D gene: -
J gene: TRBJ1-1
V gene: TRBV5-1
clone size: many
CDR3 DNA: TGTGCCAGCAGTGGCTGGGGGGAGAACACTGAAGCTTTCTTT
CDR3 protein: CASSGWGENTEAFF

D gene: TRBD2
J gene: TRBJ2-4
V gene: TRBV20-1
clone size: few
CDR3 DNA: TGCAGCTCCCGGGCTGCGGGAGGGGGCAAAAACATTCAGTACTTC
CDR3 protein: CSSRAAGGGKNIQYF

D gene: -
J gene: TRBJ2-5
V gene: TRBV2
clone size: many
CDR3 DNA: TGTGCCAGCTGCGGGGCGGGACAAGAGACCCAGTACTTC
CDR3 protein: CASCGAGQETQYF

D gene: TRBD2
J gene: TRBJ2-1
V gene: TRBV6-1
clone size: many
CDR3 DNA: TGTGCCAGCAGTCTTGCGGGAGGCCACAATGAGCAGTTCTTC
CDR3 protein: CASSLAGGHNEQFF

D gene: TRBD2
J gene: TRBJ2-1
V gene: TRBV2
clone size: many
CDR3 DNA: TGTGCCAGCAGATCAAGCGGGAGCGTCTACAATGAGCAGTTCTTC
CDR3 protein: CASRSSGSVYNEQFF

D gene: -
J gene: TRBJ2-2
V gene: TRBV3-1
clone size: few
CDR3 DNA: TGTGCCAGCAGCCAAGCGGACAGTCTTGGCAGCACCGGGGAGCTGTTTTTT
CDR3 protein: CASSQADSLGSTGELFF

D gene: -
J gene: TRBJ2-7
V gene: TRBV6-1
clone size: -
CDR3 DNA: TGTGCCAGCAGGTCGTCGAGGGCCAAGGTCTACGAGCAGTACTTC
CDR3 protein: CASRSSRAKVYEQYF

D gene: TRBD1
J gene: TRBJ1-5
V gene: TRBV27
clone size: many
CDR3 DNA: TGTGCCAGCAGTATGTCCGGGACAGGGGTTCAGCCCCAGCATTTT
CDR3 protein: CASSMSGTGVQPQHF

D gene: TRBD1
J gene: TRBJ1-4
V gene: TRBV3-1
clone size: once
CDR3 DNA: TGTGCCAGCAGCTTCCCAGGGGGAGAGGTGTTTTTT
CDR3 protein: CASSFPGGEVFF

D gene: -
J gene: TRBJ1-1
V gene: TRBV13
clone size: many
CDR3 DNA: TGTGCCAGCAGCTCTCGCATAGGGGAAGCTTTCTTT
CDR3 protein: CASSSRIGEAFF

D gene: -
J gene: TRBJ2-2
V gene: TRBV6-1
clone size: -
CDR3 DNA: TGTGCCAGCAGTGAAGTTCTAGCGCCGAACACCGGGGAGCTGTTTTTT
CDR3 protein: CASSEVLAPNTGELFF

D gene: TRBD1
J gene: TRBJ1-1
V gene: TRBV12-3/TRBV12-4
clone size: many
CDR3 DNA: TGTGCCAGCAGGACAGGGAGGGTAAACACTGAAGCTTTCTTT
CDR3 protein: CASRTGRVNTEAFF

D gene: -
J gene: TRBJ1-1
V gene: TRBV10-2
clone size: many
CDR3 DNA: TGCGCCAGCAGTGATGTTCTGAACACTGAAGCTTTCTTT
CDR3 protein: CASSDVLNTEAFF

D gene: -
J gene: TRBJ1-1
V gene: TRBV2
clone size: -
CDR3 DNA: TGTGCCAGCGGACTCGGCCGTGGGACTGAAGCTTTCTTT
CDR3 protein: CASGLGRGTEAFF

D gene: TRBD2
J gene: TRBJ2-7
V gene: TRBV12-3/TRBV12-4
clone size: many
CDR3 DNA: TGTGCCAGCAGTTTTGGGACTAGCGGCTACGAGCAGTACTTC
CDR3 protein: CASSFGTSGYEQYF

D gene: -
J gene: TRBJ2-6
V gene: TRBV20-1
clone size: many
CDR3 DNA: TGCAGTGCTAGGGGAATCTCTGGGGCCAACGTCCTGACTTTC
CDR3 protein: CSARGISGANVLTF

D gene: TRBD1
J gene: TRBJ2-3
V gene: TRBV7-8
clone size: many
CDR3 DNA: TGTGCCAGCGGTGTTCGCTGGGGACAGGGGGCAGATACGCAGTATTTT
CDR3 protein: CASGVRWGQGADTQYF

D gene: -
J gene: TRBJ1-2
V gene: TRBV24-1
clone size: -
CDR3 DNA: TGTGCCACCAGTGACCCTACCTATGGCTACACCTTC
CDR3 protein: CATSDPTYGYTF

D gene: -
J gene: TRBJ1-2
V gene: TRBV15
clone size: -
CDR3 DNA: TGTGCCACCAGCAGGAGGGGGAATGGCTACACCTTC
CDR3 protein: CATSRRGNGYTF

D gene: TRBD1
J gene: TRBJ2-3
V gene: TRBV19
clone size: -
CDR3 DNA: TGTGCCAGTAGTGACAGGGACGGAGATACGCAGTATTTT
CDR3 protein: CASSDRDGDTQYF

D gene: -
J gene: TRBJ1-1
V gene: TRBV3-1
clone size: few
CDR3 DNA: TGTGCCAGCACTCAGGTCGGGGGAGCTTTCTTT
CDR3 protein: CASTQVGGAFF

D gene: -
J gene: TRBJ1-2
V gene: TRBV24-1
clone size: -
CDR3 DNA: TGTGCCACCAGTGATTCCCGGGGGCTTAGTGGCTACACCTTC
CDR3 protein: CATSDSRGLSGYTF

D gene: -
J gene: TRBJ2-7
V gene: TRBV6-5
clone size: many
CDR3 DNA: TGTGCCAGCAGTTACAGTCAGAATGGGGAGCAGTACTTC
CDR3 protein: CASSYSQNGEQYF

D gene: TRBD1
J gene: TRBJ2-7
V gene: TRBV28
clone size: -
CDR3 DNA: TGTGCCAGCAGTTCGTGGGACAGGGGAGACTTC
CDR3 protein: CASSSWDRGDF

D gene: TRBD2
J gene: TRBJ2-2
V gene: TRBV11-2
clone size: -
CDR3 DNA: TGTGCCAGCAGCTCTAGCGGGAGGTTGGGCGGGGAGCTGTTTTTT
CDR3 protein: CASSSSGRLGGELFF

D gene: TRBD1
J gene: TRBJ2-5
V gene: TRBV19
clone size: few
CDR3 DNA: TGTGCCAGTAGTATCCGGGACAGGGGGTACCAAGAGACCCAGTACTTC
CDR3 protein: CASSIRDRGYQETQYF

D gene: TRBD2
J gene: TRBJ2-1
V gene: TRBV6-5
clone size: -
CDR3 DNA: TGTGCCAGCAGTTACTCGAGTGCGGGAGGGCCAACGGGGCAGTTCTTC
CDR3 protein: CASSYSSAGGPTGQFF

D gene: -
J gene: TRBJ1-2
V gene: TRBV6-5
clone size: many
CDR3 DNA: TGTGCCAGCAGTTCCTCCCAGGGTTATGGCTACACCTTC
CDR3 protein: CASSSSQGYGYTF

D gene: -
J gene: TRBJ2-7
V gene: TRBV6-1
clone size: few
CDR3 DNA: TGTGCCACTAGGTCGCCGGGAACCTACGAGCAGTACTTC
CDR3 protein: CATRSPGTYEQYF

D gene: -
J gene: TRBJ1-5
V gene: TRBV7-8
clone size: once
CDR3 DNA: TGCGCCAGCAGCCAAGTTACCGACCTTAGCAATCAGCCCCAGCATTTT
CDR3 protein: CASSQVTDLSNQPQHF

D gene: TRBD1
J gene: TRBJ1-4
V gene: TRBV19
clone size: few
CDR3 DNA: TGTGCCAGTAAGGTGGGACAGGGGTATGAAAAACTGTTTTTT
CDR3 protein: CASKVGQGYEKLFF

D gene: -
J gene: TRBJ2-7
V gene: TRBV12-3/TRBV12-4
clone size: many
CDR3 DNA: TGTGCCAGCAGTCTCCACCGGACATTCAACTACGAGCAGTACTTC
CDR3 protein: CASSLHRTFNYEQYF

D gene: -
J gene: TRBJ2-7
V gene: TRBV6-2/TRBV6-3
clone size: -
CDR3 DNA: TGTGCCAGCAGTTACGGGCCGGGGGCCTACGAGCAGTACTTC
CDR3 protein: CASSYGPGAYEQYF